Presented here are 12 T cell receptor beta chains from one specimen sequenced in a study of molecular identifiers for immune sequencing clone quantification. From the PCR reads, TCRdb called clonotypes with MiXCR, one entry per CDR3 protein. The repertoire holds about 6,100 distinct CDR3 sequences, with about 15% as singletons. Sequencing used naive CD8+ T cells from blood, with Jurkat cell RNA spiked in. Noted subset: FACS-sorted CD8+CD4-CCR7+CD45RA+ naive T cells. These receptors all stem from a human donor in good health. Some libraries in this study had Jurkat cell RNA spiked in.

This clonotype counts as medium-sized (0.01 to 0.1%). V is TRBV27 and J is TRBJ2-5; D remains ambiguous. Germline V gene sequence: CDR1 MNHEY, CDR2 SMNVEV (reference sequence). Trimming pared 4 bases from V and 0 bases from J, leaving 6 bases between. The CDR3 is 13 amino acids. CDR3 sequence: CASSSLDQETQYF. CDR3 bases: TGTGCCAGCAGTTCATTAGACCAAGAGACCCAGTACTTC.

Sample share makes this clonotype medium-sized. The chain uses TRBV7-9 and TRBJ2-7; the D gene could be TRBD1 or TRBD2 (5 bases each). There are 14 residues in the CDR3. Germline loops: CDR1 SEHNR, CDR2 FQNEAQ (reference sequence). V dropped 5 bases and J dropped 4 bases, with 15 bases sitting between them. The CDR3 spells CASSPLGAGYEQYF. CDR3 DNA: TGTGCCAGCAGCCCCCTCGGGGCAGGGTACGAGCAGTACTTC.

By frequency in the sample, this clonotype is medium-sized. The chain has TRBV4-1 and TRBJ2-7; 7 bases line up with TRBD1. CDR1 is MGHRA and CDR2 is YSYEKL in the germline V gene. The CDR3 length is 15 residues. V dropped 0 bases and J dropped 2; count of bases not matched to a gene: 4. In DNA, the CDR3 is TGCGCCAGCAGCCAAGAGTACAGGGGCCCCTACGAGCAGTACTTC. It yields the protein CASSQEYRGPYEQYF.

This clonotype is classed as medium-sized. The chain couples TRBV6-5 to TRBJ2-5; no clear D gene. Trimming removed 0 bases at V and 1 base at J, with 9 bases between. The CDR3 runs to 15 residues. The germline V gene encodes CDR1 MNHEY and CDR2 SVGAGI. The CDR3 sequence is CASSYSIGFQETQYF. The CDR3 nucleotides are TGTGCCAGCAGTTACTCGATAGGGTTCCAAGAGACCCAGTACTTC.

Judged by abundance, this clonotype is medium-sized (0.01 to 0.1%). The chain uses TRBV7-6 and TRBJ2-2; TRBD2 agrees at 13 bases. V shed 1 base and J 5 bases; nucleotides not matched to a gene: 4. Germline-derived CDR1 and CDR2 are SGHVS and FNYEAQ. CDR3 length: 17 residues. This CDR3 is CASSLGTSGSITGELFF. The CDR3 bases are TGTGCCAGCAGCTTAGGGACTAGCGGGAGTATAACCGGGGAGCTGTTTTTT.

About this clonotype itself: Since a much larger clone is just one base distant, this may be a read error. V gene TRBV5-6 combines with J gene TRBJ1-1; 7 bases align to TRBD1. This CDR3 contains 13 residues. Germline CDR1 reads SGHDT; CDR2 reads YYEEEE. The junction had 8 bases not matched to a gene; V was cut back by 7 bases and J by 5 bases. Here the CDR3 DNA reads TGTGCCAGCGGTGGACAGGCTAGGACTGAAGCTTTCTTT. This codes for CASGGQARTEAFF.

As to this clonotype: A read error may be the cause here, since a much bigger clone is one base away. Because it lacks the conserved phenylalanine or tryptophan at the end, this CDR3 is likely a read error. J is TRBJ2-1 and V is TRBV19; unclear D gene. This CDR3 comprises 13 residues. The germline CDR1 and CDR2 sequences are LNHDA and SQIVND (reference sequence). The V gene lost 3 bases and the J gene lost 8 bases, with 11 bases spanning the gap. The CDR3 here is CASSMGSGYEQFL. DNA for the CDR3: TGTGCCAGTAGTATGGGGTCGGGCTATGAGCAGTTCCTC.

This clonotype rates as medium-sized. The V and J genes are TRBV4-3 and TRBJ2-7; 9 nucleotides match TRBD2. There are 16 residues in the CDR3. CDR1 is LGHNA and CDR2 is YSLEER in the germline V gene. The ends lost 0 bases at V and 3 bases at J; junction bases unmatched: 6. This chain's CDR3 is CASSQDRTSAFYEQYF. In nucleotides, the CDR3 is TGCGCCAGCAGCCAAGATAGGACTAGCGCGTTCTACGAGCAGTACTTC.

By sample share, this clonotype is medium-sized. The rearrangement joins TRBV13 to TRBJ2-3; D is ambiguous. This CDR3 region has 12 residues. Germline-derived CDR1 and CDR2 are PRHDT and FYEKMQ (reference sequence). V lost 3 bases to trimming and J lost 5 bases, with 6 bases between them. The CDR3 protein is CASSFLQDTQYF. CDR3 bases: TGTGCCAGCAGCTTCCTACAAGATACGCAGTATTTT.

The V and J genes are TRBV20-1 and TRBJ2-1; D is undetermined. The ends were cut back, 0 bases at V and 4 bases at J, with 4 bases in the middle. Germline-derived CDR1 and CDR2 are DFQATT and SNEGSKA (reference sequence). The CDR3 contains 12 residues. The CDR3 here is CSARDFYNEQFF. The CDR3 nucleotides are TGCAGTGCTAGAGACTTTTACAATGAGCAGTTCTTC.

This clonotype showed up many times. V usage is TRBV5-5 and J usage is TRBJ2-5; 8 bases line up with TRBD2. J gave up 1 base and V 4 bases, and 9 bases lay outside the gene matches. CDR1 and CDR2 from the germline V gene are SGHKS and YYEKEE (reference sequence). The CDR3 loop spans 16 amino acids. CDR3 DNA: TGTGCCAGCAGCGAGGGAATAGCGGGAATCCAAGAGACCCAGTACTTC. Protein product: CASSEGIAGIQETQYF.

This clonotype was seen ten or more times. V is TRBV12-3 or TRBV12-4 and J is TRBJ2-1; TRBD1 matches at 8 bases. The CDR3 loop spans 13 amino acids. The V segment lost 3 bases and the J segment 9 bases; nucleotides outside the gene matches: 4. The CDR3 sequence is CASSLAGGGEQFF. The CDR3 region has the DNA TGTGCCAGCAGTTTGGCAGGGGGCGGTGAGCAGTTCTTC.